The TCR beta chain described here comes from a study of OX40 agonist ivuxolimab in advanced cancers. Study as a whole: Hepatocellular carcinoma, melanoma, renal cell or head and neck cancer occurred in dose-escalation patients. People who had prior anti-PD-1, anti-PD-L1 or anti-CTLA-4 therapy could take part, and around 40% had some.

With regard to this clone: What it binds is unknown.

General observations from the study: Dosing at 0.1 to 3.0 mg/kg was accompanied by clonal expansion of CD4+ and CD8+ blood T cells by week 6.

Here immunoSEQ multiplex PCR was the method, and the copy in TCRdb shows in-frame clones only, minus some. The repertoire has about 80,000 clones, 85% to 90% of them found once; the top ten carry around 0.45%. V was shortened by 1 base and J by 0 bases, with 6 bases between the two germline ends. CDR1 and CDR2 from the germline V gene are SGHAT and FQNNGV. The CDR3 covers 14 residues. This TCR came from an adult with an advanced solid tumor such as melanoma, head and neck, liver or kidney cancer. Source: CD4+ or CD8+ T cells sorted from blood, taken in a trial of the OX40 agonist ivuxolimab. The rearrangement joins TRBV11-2 to TRBJ2-5; D is ambiguous. This CDR3 is CASSLGLYQETQYF. DNA for the CDR3: TGTGCCAGCAGCTTAGGACTTTACCAAGAGACCCAGTACTTC.